This TCR beta chain originates from a study of regulatory T cells in long-lasting Graves disease. Investigators prepared the TCR beta libraries by applying iRepertoire HTBI primers and Arm-PCR of CDR3 regions. A single record per CDR3 protein comes from TCRdb applying MiXCR to the multiplex PCR reads. The sample lists 580,000 or so distinct CDR3 sequences, about 16% seen once, with 12% in the top ten. This CDR3 contains 12 residues. Looked up from germline, CDR1 is ENHRY and CDR2 is SYGVKD. V was shortened by 2 bases and J by 4 bases, with 5 bases between the two germline ends. Time point meaning: newly diagnosed GD, antithyroid drugs for less than 3 months. From PBMCs, RNA was extracted and then used to make the TCR library. This sample was shared with a second study, whose subject was T cells in Graves' hyperthyroidism and ophthalmopathy. That paper states: If no ophthalmopathy progression occurred within 18 months, Graves' hyperthyroidism was stable.

J is TRBJ2-5 and V is TRBV10-3, with D hard to call. Sample: peripheral blood mononuclear cells (PBMCs), taken at new diagnosis, from a patient treated with antithyroid drugs. The clonotype was recovered from a young man with Graves disease. The CDR3 coding sequence is TGTGCCATCAGTGAGCGTGCAGAGACCCAGTACTTC. This translates into CAISERAETQYF.